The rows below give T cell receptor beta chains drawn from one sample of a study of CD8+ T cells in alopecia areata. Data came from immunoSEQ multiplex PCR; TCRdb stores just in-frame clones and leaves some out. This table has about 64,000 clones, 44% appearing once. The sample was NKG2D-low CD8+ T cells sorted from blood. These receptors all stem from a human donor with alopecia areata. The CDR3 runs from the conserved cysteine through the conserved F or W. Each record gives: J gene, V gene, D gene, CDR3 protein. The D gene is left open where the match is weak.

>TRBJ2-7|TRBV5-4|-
CASSLAWAGGESYEQYF
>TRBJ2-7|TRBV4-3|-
CASSPGVTLNSYEQYF
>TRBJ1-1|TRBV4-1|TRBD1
CASSEGQVLNTEAFF
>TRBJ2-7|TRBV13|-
CASSLVLTPWGTYEQYF
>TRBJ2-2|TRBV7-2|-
CASSFEGLGGTGELFF
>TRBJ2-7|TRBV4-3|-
CASSQDRGPYEQYF
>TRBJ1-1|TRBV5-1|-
CASSFNGLNTEAFF
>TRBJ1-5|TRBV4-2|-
CASSQGRNWPQHF
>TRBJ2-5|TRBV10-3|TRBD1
CAISESGTAETQYF
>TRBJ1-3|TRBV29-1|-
CSVDGPGGDTIYF
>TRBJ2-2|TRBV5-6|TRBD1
CASRGTENTGELFF
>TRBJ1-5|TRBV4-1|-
CASSQEGWFGNQPQHF
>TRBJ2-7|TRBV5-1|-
CASTPVVKAYEQYF
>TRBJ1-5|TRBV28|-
CASSFRSSNQPQHF
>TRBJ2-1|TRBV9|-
CASSGVPANEQFF
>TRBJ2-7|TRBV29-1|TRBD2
CSVEFAGGPYEQYF
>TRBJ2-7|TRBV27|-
CASSRPGREQYF
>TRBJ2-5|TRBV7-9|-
CASSLVVYQETQYF
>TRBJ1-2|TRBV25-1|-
CASSFLGNGYTF
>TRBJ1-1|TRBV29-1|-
CSVGGGGLVVNAFF
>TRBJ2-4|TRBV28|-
CASSPGADQYF
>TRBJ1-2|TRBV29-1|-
CSVEDRSGYTF
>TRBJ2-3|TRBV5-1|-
CASSFWGPGTDTQYF
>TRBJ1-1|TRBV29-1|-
CSVETREGAFF
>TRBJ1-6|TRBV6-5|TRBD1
CASSLRDRVDSPLHF
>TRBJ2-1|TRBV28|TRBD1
CASGSGQEVWNEQFF
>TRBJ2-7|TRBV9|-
CASSVGGFDYEQYF
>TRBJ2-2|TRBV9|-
CASSVDGSNTGELFF
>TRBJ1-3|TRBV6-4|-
CASSEEGGTGNTIYF
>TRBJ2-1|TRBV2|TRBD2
CASSQLAGANNEQFF
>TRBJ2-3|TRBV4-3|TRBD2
CASSQERAGGDTQYF
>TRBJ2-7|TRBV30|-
CAWGWISYEQYF
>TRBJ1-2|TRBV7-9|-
CASSLAGRNWGYTF
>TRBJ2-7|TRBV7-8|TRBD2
CASSRKLGLDQVTAYEQYF
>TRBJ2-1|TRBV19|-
CASSVQQGYEQFF
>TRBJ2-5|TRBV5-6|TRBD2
CASSFGGLGEETQYF
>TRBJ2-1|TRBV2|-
CASKGSYNEQFF
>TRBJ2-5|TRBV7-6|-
CASSLRGGLQETQYF
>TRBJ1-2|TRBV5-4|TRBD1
CASSPKGDRVYGYTF
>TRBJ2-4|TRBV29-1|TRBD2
CSPRASGRPPGIQYF
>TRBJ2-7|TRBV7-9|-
CASSLAGQGPAYEQYF